The rows below give T cell receptor beta chains drawn from one sample of a study of cytomegalovirus exposure and HLA in healthy donors. The table came from immunoSEQ multiplex PCR; TCRdb's copy has only in-frame clones and leaves some out. This table has about 140,000 clones, around 59% appearing once. Sample: PBMCs. These receptors came from a male donor in good health and CMV-seronegative. Each CDR3 is given with its conserved first and last residue. A D gene is named only where the DNA matches it firmly. Some rows mark clone size as missing; the rest say once, few, many or name a class of expanded clone.

-,TRBD2,TRBV2,TRBJ2-5,CASGWNPGGETQYF,TGTGCCAGCGGATGGAACCCCGGGGGGGAGACCCAGTACTTC
-,-,TRBV28,TRBJ1-4,CASSFDRNEKLFF,TGTGCCAGCAGTTTCGACAGGAATGAAAAACTGTTTTTT
-,-,TRBV13,TRBJ1-3,CASSSITVGNTIYF,TGTGCCAGCAGCTCCATAACAGTTGGAAACACCATATATTTT
-,-,TRBV5-4,TRBJ2-2,CASSLGAGNTGELFF,TGTGCCAGCAGCTTGGGTGCAGGGAACACCGGGGAGCTGTTTTTT
-,TRBD1,TRBV10-3,TRBJ1-5,CAISESVTGGHNSNQPQHF,TGTGCCATCAGTGAGTCCGTAACAGGGGGCCATAATAGCAATCAGCCCCAGCATTTT
few,-,TRBV5-4,TRBJ2-7,CASSFYSSYEQYF,TGTGCCAGCAGCTTTTACAGCTCCTACGAGCAGTACTTC
few,TRBD1,TRBV7-6,TRBJ1-1,CASSATGLNTEAFF,TGTGCCAGCAGCGCGACAGGGTTGAACACTGAAGCTTTCTTT
-,-,TRBV9,TRBJ1-1,CASSVGVGAEAFF,TGTGCCAGCAGCGTAGGGGTAGGAGCTGAAGCTTTCTTT
-,-,TRBV6-5,TRBJ1-4,CASSYPYSTNEKLFF,TGTGCCAGCAGTTACCCCTATTCAACTAATGAAAAACTGTTTTTT
few,-,TRBV27,TRBJ2-7,CASSSSKDPYEQYF,TGTGCCAGCAGTTCTAGCAAGGATCCCTACGAGCAGTACTTC